The next 30 T cell receptor beta chains were all read from a single sample in a study of blood T cells in healthy people across ages. The authors ran a second PCR of roughly 6 to 12 cycles using a sample-barcoded 5' primer and a J-beta primer mix. TCRdb called the 5' RACE reads again in MiXCR, with one record for every CDR3 protein. There are about 720,000 distinct CDR3 sequences in the sample; around a fifth occur only once, and approximately 20% lies in the top ten. Material for sequencing was blood. These receptors came from a man in his sixties or seventies in good health.

This rearrangement joins TRBV19 to TRBJ1-5; 8 positions agree with TRBD1. J gave up 5 bases and V 8 bases, and 5 bases lay outside the gene matches. The CDR3 length is 13 residues. Germline CDR1 is LNHDA and CDR2 is SQIVND (reference sequence). The CDR3 loop is CASGEQGDQPQHF. CDR3 in DNA: TGTGCCAGTGGAGAACAGGGGGATCAGCCCCAGCATTTT.

This sequence joins TRBV9 and TRBJ2-5; D remains ambiguous. CDR1 is SGDLS, CDR2 YYNGEE, per germline. The CDR3 contains 13 residues. V dropped 2 bases and J dropped 2 bases, with 7 bases sitting between them. CDR3: CASSVAQQETQYF. CDR3 nucleotide sequence: TGTGCCAGCAGCGTCGCACAGCAAGAGACCCAGTACTTC.

This clonotype was counted between two and nine times. Mismatch with germline at one junction end may stem from a read error. The chain employs TRBV14 and TRBJ2-1, with a tentative D call TRBD1 (5 bases). Germline CDR1 SGHDN, CDR2 FVKESK. This CDR3 is 16 amino acids long. CDR3 loop: CASSRPGFSSYNGQFF. DNA for the CDR3: TGTGCCAGCAGCCGTCCAGGGTTTAGCTCCTACAATGGGCAGTTCTTC.

This clonotype was detected a few times. The CDR3 DNA follows: TGTGCCAGCAGCTCCGACAGGGTATACACAGATACGCAGTATTTT. Amino acid sequence: CASSSDRVYTDTQYF. The V gene is TRBV7-9, the J gene TRBJ2-3, with TRBD1 matching 7 bases. CDR3 length equals 15 residues. With V trimmed by 4 bases and J by 2 bases, 6 bases remained unmatched. CDR1 is SEHNR, CDR2 FQNEAQ, per germline (reference sequence).

The chain has TRBV4-2 and TRBJ2-3, with D unresolved. CDR1 and CDR2 (germline): LGHNA, YNFKEQ. V dropped 1 base and J dropped 3 bases, with 14 bases sitting between them. The CDR3 totals 16 residues. As DNA, the CDR3 is TGTGCCAGCAGCCAAGTAGGAGTGTTGGGTACAGATACGCAGTATTTT. As protein: CASSQVGVLGTDTQYF.

This clonotype was counted only a few times. The gene calls are TRBV7-2 and TRBJ1-5, with D possibly being TRBD1 (5 bases). The ends were cut back, 4 bases at V and 6 bases at J, with 16 bases in the middle. This CDR3 is 15 amino acids long. Germline V lookup: CDR1 SGHTA, CDR2 FQGNSA. The DNA for the CDR3 is TGTGCCAGCAGCTACGTTGGGGGATTGGGTCAGCCCCAGCATTTT. Protein: CASSYVGGLGQPQHF.

In its sample, this clonotype was seen many times. The chain employs TRBV7-2 and TRBJ2-1, with 7 bases fitting TRBD2. The CDR3 contains 15 residues. Germline V gene lookup returns CDR1 SGHTA and CDR2 FQGNSA. J gave up 6 bases and V 6 bases, and 11 bases lay outside the gene matches. CDR3 sequence (DNA): TGTGCCAGCAGTCGACTAGCCGTAGAAAGCAATGAGCAGTTCTTC. Translated, it gives CASSRLAVESNEQFF. Based on the CDR3 plus reference TRBV7-2 and TRBJ2-1, the full variable domain is GAGVSQSPSNKVTEKGKDVELRCDPISGHTALYWYRQSLGQGLEFLIYFQGNSAPDKSGLPSDRFSAERTGGSVSTLTIQRTQQEDSAVYLCASSRLAVESNEQFFGPGTRLTVL.

There are many counts of this clonotype. The J gene is TRBJ2-5, the V gene TRBV11-3; 8 positions match TRBD1. The CDR3 length is 15 residues. After removal of 4 bases from V and 4 bases from J, the junction contained 8 bases not matched to a gene. CDR1 and CDR2 (germline): SGHNT, YENEEA. The CDR3 coding sequence is TGTGCCAGCAGCTACAACGGCAGGGGGCGAGAGACCCAGTACTTC. It specifies CASSYNGRGRETQYF.

This chain connects TRBV29-1 to TRBJ2-1; D gene unclear. CDR1 is SQVTM, CDR2 ANQGSEA, per germline. This CDR3 is built from 11 residues. Deletions cut 8 bases from V and 2 bases from J, with 7 bases between. The CDR3, as DNA: TGCAGCTCCGAGGCCTACAATGAGCAGTTCTTC. This gives the protein CSSEAYNEQFF.

The rearrangement links TRBV12-3 or TRBV12-4 to TRBJ1-2; tentatively, D is TRBD1 (5 bases). Deletions cut 2 bases from V and 4 bases from J, with 11 bases between. This CDR3 has 14 residues. DNA for the CDR3: TGTGCCAGCAGTTTAATGGGGGTGGCCTATGGCTACACCTTC. The encoded protein is CASSLMGVAYGYTF.

This chain links TRBV12-3 or TRBV12-4 with TRBJ2-2; 8 bases agree with TRBD1. This CDR3 is 14 amino acids long. The ends lost 6 bases at V and 7 bases at J; junction bases unmatched: 7. This chain's CDR3 is CASSITGGGGELFF. The CDR3 nucleotides are TGTGCCAGCAGCATCACAGGGGGTGGCGGGGAGCTGTTTTTT.

This clonotype was seen only a few times. The genes are TRBV20-1 and TRBJ2-1, with 12 nucleotides matching TRBD1. The J segment lost 7 bases and the V segment lost 0 bases, leaving 4 bases of the junction unmatched. Germline lookup yields CDR1 DFQATT and CDR2 SNEGSKA (reference sequence). The CDR3 is 15 amino acids. CDR3 bases: TGCAGTGCTAGAGAGGGGACAGGGGGCCGGAATGAGCAGTTCTTC. Amino acid sequence: CSAREGTGGRNEQFF.

The chain uses TRBV20-1 and TRBJ2-3, with TRBD2 identical over 9 bases. The germline gives CDR1 DFQATT, CDR2 SNEGSKA (reference sequence). After removal of 2 bases from V and 2 bases from J, the junction contained 11 bases not matched to a gene. CDR3 length: 17 amino acids. CDR3 amino acids: CSARPLSGLANTDTQYF. For the CDR3, the DNA is TGCAGTGCTAGACCCTTATCAGGACTAGCGAACACAGATACGCAGTATTTT.

This clonotype occurred a few times. The rearrangement uses TRBV3-1 and TRBJ2-4; 7 bases agree with TRBD1. The CDR3 length is 14 residues. Germline V lookup: CDR1 LGHDT, CDR2 YNNKEL (reference sequence). V was pared by 6 bases and J by 2 bases, with 4 bases of the junction left unmatched. The CDR3 protein is CASRGRGSKNIQYF. The DNA of the CDR3 is TGTGCCAGCAGGGGCAGGGGGTCCAAAAACATTCAGTACTTC. Full variable domain (rest looked up from reference TRBV3-1 and TRBJ2-4): DTAVSQTPKYLVTQMGNDKSIKCEQNLGHDTMYWYKQDSKKFLKIMFSYNNKELIINETVPNRFSPKSPDKAHLNLHINSLELGDSAVYFCASRGRGSKNIQYFGAGTRLSVL.

In its sample, this clonotype was seen a few times. V is TRBV28 and J is TRBJ2-7; possibly TRBD1 for D (6 bases). The germline CDR1 and CDR2 sequences are MDHEN and SYDVKM. The CDR3 sequence is 17 residues long. V lost 3 bases and J 0 bases, leaving 18 bases between the germline ends. CDR3: CASSFVIVRGPSYEQYF. The DNA for the CDR3 is TGTGCCAGCAGTTTCGTGATAGTCAGGGGCCCCTCCTACGAGCAGTACTTC.

The CDR3 protein is CASSKTSRETQYF. Here the CDR3 DNA reads TGTGCCAGCAGCAAGACTAGCAGGGAGACCCAGTACTTC. The rearrangement links TRBV13 to TRBJ2-5; 7 positions agree with TRBD2. Per germline, CDR1 PRHDT and CDR2 FYEKMQ (reference sequence). Trimming removed 5 bases from V and 5 bases from J; junction bases left unmatched: 5. This CDR3 is 13 amino acids long.

This clonotype was detected a few times. The chain combines TRBV9 with TRBJ2-3, with D possibly being TRBD2 (5 bases). The CDR3 loop spans 15 amino acids. V lost 3 bases, J lost 0 bases, and 11 bases lay in between. CDR1 is SGDLS, CDR2 YYNGEE, per germline. The CDR3 region is CASSAQRASTDTQYF. CDR3 bases: TGTGCCAGCAGCGCCCAGAGGGCTAGCACAGATACGCAGTATTTT.

The gene calls are TRBV24-1 and TRBJ2-1; 7 bases fit TRBD1. Germline V gives CDR1 KGHDR, CDR2 SFDVKD. This CDR3 spans 16 amino acids. The V segment lost 6 bases and the J segment 5 bases; nucleotides outside the gene matches: 12. The CDR3, as DNA: TGTGCCACCAGTACCACCGGGACAGTGGGTAACAATGAGCAGTTCTTC. It is translated as CATSTTGTVGNNEQFF.

This clonotype was seen only a few times. This rearrangement joins TRBV11-2 to TRBJ2-3; D not resolved. The CDR3 loop spans 14 amino acids. Trimming left V 2 bases short and J 2 bases short, with 8 bases between. Per germline, CDR1 SGHAT and CDR2 FQNNGV. The CDR3 sequence: CASSLFQYTDTQYF. The DNA of the CDR3 is TGTGCCAGCAGCTTATTCCAGTACACAGATACGCAGTATTTT.

This clonotype showed up just a few times. The chain joins TRBV7-8 to TRBJ2-5; D perhaps matches TRBD2 (5 bases). Germline V CDR1 and CDR2: SGHVS, FQNEAQ. Trimming cost V 0 bases and J 5 bases, with 13 bases left between them. The CDR3 is 15 amino acids. CDR3: CASSLAPAPGETQYF. DNA for the CDR3: TGTGCCAGCAGCTTAGCGCCTGCACCGGGGGAGACCCAGTACTTC.

This clonotype was picked up one time. This sequence joins TRBV6-5 and TRBJ1-1; no definite D call. Trimming stripped 0 bases from V and 11 bases from J, with 19 bases between. The CDR3 loop spans 15 amino acids. The V gene's germline CDR1 is MNHEY and CDR2 SVGAGI. The CDR3 region is CASSYSGGPQNPAFF. The CDR3 DNA follows: TGTGCCAGCAGTTACTCTGGTGGACCCCAAAATCCGGCTTTCTTT.

The chain carries TRBV12-3 or TRBV12-4 and TRBJ2-7; 7 bases are shared with TRBD1. The CDR3 consists of 15 residues. V lost 3 bases, J lost 0 bases, and 5 bases stayed unmatched. CDR3 coding DNA: TGTGCCAGCAGTTTCGGCAGGGGGAGCTCCTACGAGCAGTACTTC. It is translated as CASSFGRGSSYEQYF.

A few counts support this clonotype. The V and J genes are TRBV28 and TRBJ1-2; D gene unclear. Germline V lookup: CDR1 MDHEN, CDR2 SYDVKM. CDR3 length: 12 residues. Trimming removed 4 bases at V and 2 bases at J, with 5 bases between. Here the CDR3 reads CASSSTNYGYTF. For the CDR3, the DNA is TGTGCCAGCAGTTCCACCAACTATGGCTACACCTTC.

This chain links TRBV20-1 with TRBJ1-1; D is uncertain. The germline CDR1 and CDR2 sequences are DFQATT and SNEGSKA (reference sequence). The V and J ends lost 3 bases and 1 base respectively, with 15 bases between them. The CDR3 sequence is 15 residues long. The CDR3 protein is CSASHEGLGNTEAFF. CDR3 coding DNA: TGCAGTGCTAGCCACGAAGGGCTCGGGAACACTGAAGCTTTCTTT.

The V and J genes are TRBV7-2 and TRBJ2-3; the match to TRBD1 covers 8 bases. The CDR3 has 14 residues. V shed 5 bases and J 5 bases; nucleotides not matched to a gene: 6. Per the germline V gene, CDR1 is SGHTA and CDR2 is FQGNSA. CDR3 sequence (DNA): TGTGCCAGCAGCAACCGACAGGGGAAAGATACGCAGTATTTT. Protein product: CASSNRQGKDTQYF.

This chain connects TRBV25-1 to TRBJ2-1; no clear D gene. CDR1 MGHDK and CDR2 SYGVNS come from the germline V gene. V shed 6 bases and J shed 0 bases, with 15 bases lying between them. There are 16 residues in the CDR3. The CDR3 region has the DNA TGTGCCAGCAGGAGTTTCAGGTTAGGCTCCTACAATGAGCAGTTCTTC. It codes for CASRSFRLGSYNEQFF.

Here the CDR3 reads CASSPETGTTGELFF. In DNA, the CDR3 is TGTGCCAGCTCACCAGAGACAGGGACAACCGGGGAGCTGTTTTTT. The V and J genes are TRBV18 and TRBJ2-2, with TRBD1 identical over 7 bases. CDR3 length equals 15 residues. The V and J ends lost 2 bases and 5 bases, in that order; junction bases with no gene match: 5. Germline lookup yields CDR1 KGHSH and CDR2 LQKENI.

The genes are TRBV19 and TRBJ2-5; D may be TRBD2 (6 bases). The tail of the sequence fits TRBJ2-1 better, so the J call may be wrong. The CDR3 has 15 amino acids. Germline V gene sequence: CDR1 LNHDA, CDR2 SQIVND (reference sequence). The CDR3 region is CASSVERAPYNEQFF. CDR3 in DNA: TGTGCCAGTAGTGTCGAGCGGGCCCCCTACAATGAGCAGTTCTTC.

This clonotype was counted a few times. The chain links TRBV10-1 to TRBJ1-1; D is ambiguous. The germline CDR1 and CDR2 sequences are WNHNN and SYGVQD (reference sequence). The CDR3 covers 13 residues. Trimming shortened V by 2 bases and J by 5 bases, and 9 bases separated the two germline ends. DNA for the CDR3: TGCGCCAGCAGTGAGGGGCAGACAACTGAAGCTTTCTTT. It yields the protein CASSEGQTTEAFF.

In this sample, this clonotype turned up a few times. The V and J genes are TRBV2 and TRBJ1-4; weak D call: TRBD1 (5 bases). The CDR3 is 15 amino acids. Germline V gives CDR1 SNHLY, CDR2 FYNNEI. Trimming took 0 bases from V and 1 from J, leaving 6 bases between them. The CDR3 is CASSEAGVTNEKLFF. CDR3 in DNA: TGTGCCAGCAGTGAAGCGGGGGTAACTAATGAAAAACTGTTTTTT.